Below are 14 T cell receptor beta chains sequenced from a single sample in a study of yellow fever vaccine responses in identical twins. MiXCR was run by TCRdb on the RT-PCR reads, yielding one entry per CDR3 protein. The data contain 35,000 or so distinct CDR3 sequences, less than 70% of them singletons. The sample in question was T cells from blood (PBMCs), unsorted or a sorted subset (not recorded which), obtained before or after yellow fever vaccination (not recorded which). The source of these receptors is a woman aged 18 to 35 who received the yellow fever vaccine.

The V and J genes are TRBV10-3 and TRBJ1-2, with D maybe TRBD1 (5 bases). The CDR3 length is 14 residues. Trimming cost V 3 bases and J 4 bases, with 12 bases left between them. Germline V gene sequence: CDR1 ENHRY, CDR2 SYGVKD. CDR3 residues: CAISEGVGTYGYTF. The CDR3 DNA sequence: TGTGCCATCAGTGAAGGAGTAGGGACCTATGGCTACACCTTC.

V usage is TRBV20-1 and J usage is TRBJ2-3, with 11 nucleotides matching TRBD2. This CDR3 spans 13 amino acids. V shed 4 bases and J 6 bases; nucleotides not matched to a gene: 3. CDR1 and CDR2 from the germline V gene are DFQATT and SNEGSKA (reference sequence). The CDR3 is CSAIAGGLDTQYF. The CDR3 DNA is TGCAGTGCTATAGCGGGGGGGCTCGATACGCAGTATTTT.

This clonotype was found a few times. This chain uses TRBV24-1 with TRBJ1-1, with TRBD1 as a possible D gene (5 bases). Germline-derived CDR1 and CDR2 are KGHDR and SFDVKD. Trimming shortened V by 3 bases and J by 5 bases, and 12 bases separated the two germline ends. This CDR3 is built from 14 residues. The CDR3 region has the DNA TGTGCCACCAGTGATGTTGGGGCGGGTACTGAAGCTTTCTTT. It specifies CATSDVGAGTEAFF.

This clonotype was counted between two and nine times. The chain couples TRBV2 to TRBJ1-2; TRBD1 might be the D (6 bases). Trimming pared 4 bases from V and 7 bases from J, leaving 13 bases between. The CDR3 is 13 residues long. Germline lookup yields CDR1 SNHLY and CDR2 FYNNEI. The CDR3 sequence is CASSAEQGSGYTF. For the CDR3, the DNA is TGTGCCAGCAGTGCTGAACAGGGAAGTGGCTACACCTTC.

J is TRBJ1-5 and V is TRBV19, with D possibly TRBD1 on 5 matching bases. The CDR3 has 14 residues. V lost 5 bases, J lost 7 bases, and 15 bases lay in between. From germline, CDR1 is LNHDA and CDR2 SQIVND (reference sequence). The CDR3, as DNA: TGTGCCAGTAGTCTCGGGACTAGCAGGCAGCCCCAGCATTTT. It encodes CASSLGTSRQPQHF. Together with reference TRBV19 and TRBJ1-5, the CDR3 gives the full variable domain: DGGITQSPKYLFRKEGQNVTLSCEQNLNHDAMYWYRQDPGQGLRLIYYSQIVNDFQKGDIAEGYSVSREKKESFPLTVTSAQKNPTAFYLCASSLGTSRQPQHFGDGTRLSIL.

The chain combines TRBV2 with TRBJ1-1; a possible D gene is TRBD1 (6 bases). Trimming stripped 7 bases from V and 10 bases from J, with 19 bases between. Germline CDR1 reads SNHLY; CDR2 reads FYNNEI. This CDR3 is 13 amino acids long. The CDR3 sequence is CASNQWTAAGAFF. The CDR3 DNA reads TGTGCCAGCAACCAATGGACAGCGGCCGGAGCTTTCTTT. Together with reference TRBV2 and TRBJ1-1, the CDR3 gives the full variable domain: EPEVTQTPSHQVTQMGQEVILRCVPISNHLYFYWYRQILGQKVEFLVSFYNNEISEKSEIFDDQFSVERPDGSNFTLKIRSTKLEDSAMYFCASNQWTAAGAFFGQGTRLTVV.

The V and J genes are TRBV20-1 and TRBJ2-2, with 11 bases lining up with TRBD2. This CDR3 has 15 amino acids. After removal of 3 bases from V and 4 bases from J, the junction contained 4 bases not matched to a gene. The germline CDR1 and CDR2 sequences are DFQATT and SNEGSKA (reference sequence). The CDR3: CSARTGTSGTGELFF. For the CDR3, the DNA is TGCAGTGCTAGGACCGGGACTAGCGGCACCGGGGAGCTGTTTTTT.

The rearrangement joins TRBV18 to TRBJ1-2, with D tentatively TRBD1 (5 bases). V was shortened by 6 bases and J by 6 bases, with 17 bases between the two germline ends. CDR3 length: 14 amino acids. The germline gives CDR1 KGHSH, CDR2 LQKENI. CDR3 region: CASSSPRLGDGYTF. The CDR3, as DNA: TGTGCCAGCTCCTCCCCCCGCCTGGGGGATGGCTACACCTTC.

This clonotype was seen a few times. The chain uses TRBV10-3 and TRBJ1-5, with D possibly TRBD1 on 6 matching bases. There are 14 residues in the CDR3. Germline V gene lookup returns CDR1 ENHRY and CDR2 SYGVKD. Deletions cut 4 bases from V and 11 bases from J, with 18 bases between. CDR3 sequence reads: CAISGGAWGSAQHF. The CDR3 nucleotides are TGTGCCATCAGTGGGGGGGCCTGGGGTTCTGCCCAGCATTTT.

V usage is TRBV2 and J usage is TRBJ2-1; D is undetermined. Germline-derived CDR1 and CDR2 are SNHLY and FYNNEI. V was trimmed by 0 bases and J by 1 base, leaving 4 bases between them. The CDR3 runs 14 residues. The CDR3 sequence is CASSEAGSYNEQFF. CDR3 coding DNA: TGTGCCAGCAGTGAAGCGGGGTCCTACAATGAGCAGTTCTTC.

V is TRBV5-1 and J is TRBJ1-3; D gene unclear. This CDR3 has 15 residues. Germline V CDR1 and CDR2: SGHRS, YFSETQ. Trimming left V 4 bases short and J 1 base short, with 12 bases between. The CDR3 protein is CASSINPESGNTIYF. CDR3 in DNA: TGCGCCAGCAGCATAAACCCGGAATCTGGAAACACCATATATTTT. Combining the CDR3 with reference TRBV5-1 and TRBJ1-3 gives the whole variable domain KAGVTQTPRYLIKTRGQQVTLSCSPISGHRSVSWYQQTPGQGLQFLFEYFSETQRNKGNFPGRFSGRQFSNSRSEMNVSTLELGDSALYLCASSINPESGNTIYFGEGSWLTVV.

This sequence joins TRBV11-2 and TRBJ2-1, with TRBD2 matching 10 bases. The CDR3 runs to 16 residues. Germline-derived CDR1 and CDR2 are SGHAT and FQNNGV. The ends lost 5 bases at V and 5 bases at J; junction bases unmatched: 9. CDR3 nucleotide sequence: TGTGCCAGCAGCCTCCTTCTAGCGGGAGACCACAATGAGCAGTTCTTC. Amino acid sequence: CASSLLLAGDHNEQFF. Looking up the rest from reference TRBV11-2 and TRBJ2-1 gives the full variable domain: EAGVAQSPRYKIIEKRQSVAFWCNPISGHATLYWYQQILGQGPKLLIQFQNNGVVDDSQLPKDRFSAERLKGVDSTLKIQPAKLEDSAVYLCASSLLLAGDHNEQFFGPGTRLTVL.

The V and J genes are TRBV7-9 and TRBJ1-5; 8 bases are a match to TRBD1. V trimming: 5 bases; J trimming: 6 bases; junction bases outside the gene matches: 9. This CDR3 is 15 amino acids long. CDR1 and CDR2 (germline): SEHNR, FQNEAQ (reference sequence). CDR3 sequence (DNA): TGTGCCAGCAGCCCGACCGGGACAGGTTTTCAGCCCCAGCATTTT. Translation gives CASSPTGTGFQPQHF.

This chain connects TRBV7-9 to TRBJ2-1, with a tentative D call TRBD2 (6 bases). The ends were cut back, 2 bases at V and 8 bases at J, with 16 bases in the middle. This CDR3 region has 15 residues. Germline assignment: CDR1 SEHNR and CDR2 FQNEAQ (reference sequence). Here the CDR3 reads CASSLRFAGYDEQFF. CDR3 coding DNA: TGTGCCAGCAGCTTAAGGTTCGCGGGGTACGATGAGCAGTTCTTC. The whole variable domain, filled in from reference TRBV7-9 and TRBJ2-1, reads DTGVSQNPRHKITKRGQNVTFRCDPISEHNRLYWYRQTLGQGPEFLTYFQNEAQLEKSRLLSDRFSAERPKGSFSTLEIQRTEQGDSAMYLCASSLRFAGYDEQFFGPGTRLTVL.